This entry lists 9 T cell receptor beta chains sequenced from one sample in a study of regulatory T cells in long-lasting Graves disease. Time point specified: persistent/refractory GD, antithyroid drugs over 5 years with positive TRAb. Extracted PBMC RNA gave rise to the TCR library. Investigators prepared the TCR beta libraries by applying iRepertoire HTBI primers and Arm-PCR of CDR3 regions. TCRdb passed the multiplex PCR reads through MiXCR, listing each CDR3 protein once. The table has fewer than 400,000 distinct CDR3 sequences, about 20% seen once. The sequenced sample was peripheral blood mononuclear cells (PBMCs), obtained when the disease was refractory, from a patient treated with antithyroid drugs. These receptors were taken from a female donor with Graves disease.

This clonotype has only a few counts. The chain combines TRBV2 with TRBJ1-5; D is unclear. CDR1 and CDR2 from the germline V gene are SNHLY and FYNNEI. CDR3 length: 16 residues. With 1 base removed from V and 5 bases from J, the gap between germline ends came to 15 bases. CDR3 DNA: TGTGCCAGCAGTGAAGGATTGGGCAGAGTCCATCAGCCCCAGCATTTT. Protein product: CASSEGLGRVHQPQHF. Full variable domain (missing parts from reference TRBV2 and TRBJ1-5): EPEVTQTPSHQVTQMGQEVILRCVPISNHLYFYWYRQILGQKVEFLVSFYNNEISEKSEIFDDQFSVERPDGSNFTLKIRSTKLEDSAMYFCASSEGLGRVHQPQHFGDGTRLSIL.

This clonotype came up a few times. V usage is TRBV3-1 and J usage is TRBJ2-2; D might be TRBD2 (6 bases). The germline V gene encodes CDR1 LGHDT and CDR2 YNNKEL (reference sequence). Trimming removed 3 bases at V and 4 bases at J, with 15 bases between. The CDR3 runs to 16 residues. CDR3 DNA sequence: TGTGCCAGCAGCCAGCGGGGAGTGATAGCCACCGGGGAGCTGTTTTTT. Its protein is CASSQRGVIATGELFF.

With regard to this clonotype: Because it lacks the conserved phenylalanine or tryptophan at the end, this CDR3 is likely a read error. The chain uses TRBV13 and TRBJ2-7; 7 positions agree with TRBD1. Trimming removed 6 bases from V and 2 bases from J; junction bases left unmatched: 7. Germline CDR1 and CDR2: PRHDT and FYEKMQ (reference sequence). The CDR3 is made up of 14 amino acids. The CDR3, as DNA: TGTGCCAGCAGAGGGACAGTTGGGCCCTACGAGCAGTACCTC. Protein sequence: CASRGTVGPYEQYL.

This clonotype was detected only once. The V gene is TRBV11-2, the J gene TRBJ2-3; 9 bases line up with TRBD1. Trimming took 5 bases from V and 4 from J; bases not matched to a gene: 7. CDR1 SGHAT and CDR2 FQNNGV come from the germline V gene. The CDR3 has 15 amino acids. CDR3 residues: CASSHRDRDADTQYF. The DNA of the CDR3 is TGTGCCAGCAGCCACCGGGACAGGGATGCAGATACGCAGTATTTT.

This clonotype has just a few counts. J is TRBJ1-1 and V is TRBV30; D is unclear. The CDR3 is made up of 15 amino acids. Between the trimmed V and J ends, which lost 0 bases and 0 bases, there was a span of 11 bases. Germline V gives CDR1 GTSNPN, CDR2 SVGIG (reference sequence). The CDR3 reads CAWSVRTAMNTEAFF. The CDR3 DNA follows: TGTGCCTGGAGTGTACGTACGGCTATGAACACTGAAGCTTTCTTT.

There are a few counts of this clonotype. The chain recombines TRBV30 with TRBJ2-2, with D possibly matching TRBD1 (5 bases). Germline CDR1 reads GTSNPN; CDR2 reads SVGIG (reference sequence). The CDR3 covers 15 residues. V lost 0 bases and J 7 bases, leaving 15 bases between the germline ends. The CDR3 DNA follows: TGTGCCTGGAGTGTACAGGCCCGTGAGCACGGGGAGCTGTTTTTT. It encodes CAWSVQAREHGELFF.

The table lists this clonotype with many counts. The chain is built from TRBV12-3 or TRBV12-4 and TRBJ2-2, with a weak D call TRBD2 (5 bases). V lost 7 bases, J lost 7 bases, and 22 bases lay in between. CDR3 length: 16 amino acids. The CDR3 DNA reads TGTGCCAGCAATCCCCTCTCTACAGCCGGAGGCGGGGAGCTGTTTTTT. Translation gives CASNPLSTAGGGELFF.

This clonotype has at least ten counts. The gene calls are TRBV7-9 and TRBJ1-2; D remains ambiguous. Trimming shortened V by 5 bases and J by 5 bases, and 15 bases separated the two germline ends. Germline V gives CDR1 SEHNR, CDR2 FQNEAQ (reference sequence). CDR3 length: 14 amino acids. The CDR3 region has the DNA TGTGCCAGCAGCCCGGTAGGAGAAGCGTATGGCTACACCTTC. Translation gives CASSPVGEAYGYTF.

In its sample, this clonotype was seen many times. J is TRBJ2-2 and V is TRBV4-3, with D perhaps being TRBD1 or TRBD2 (5 bases each). The germline CDR1 and CDR2 sequences are LGHNA and YSLEER. The CDR3 covers 16 residues. V lost 0 bases and J lost 4, with 12 bases in between. Here the CDR3 reads CASSQEPRGRTGELFF. The CDR3 DNA sequence: TGCGCCAGCAGCCAAGAGCCACGGGGCCGCACCGGGGAGCTGTTTTTT.